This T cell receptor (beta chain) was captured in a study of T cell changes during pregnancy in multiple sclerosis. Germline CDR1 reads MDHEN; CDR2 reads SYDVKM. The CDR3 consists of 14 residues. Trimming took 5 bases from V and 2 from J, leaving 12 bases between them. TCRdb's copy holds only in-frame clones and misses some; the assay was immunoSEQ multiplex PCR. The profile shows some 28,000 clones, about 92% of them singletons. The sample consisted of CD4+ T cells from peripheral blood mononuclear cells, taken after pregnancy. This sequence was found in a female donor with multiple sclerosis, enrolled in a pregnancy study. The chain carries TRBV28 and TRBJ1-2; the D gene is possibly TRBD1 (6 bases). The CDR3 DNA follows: TGTGCCAGCAGTATAGGACAGTTAAACTATGGCTACACCTTC. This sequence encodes CASSIGQLNYGYTF.